This TCR beta chain stems from a study of blood T cell repertoires in COVID-19. V was trimmed by 1 base and J by 0 bases, leaving 9 bases between them. Germline V gene lookup returns CDR1 SGHAT and CDR2 FQNNGV. The CDR3 runs to 15 residues. Here immunoSEQ multiplex PCR was the method, and the copy in TCRdb shows in-frame clones only, minus some. The repertoire includes approximately 230,000 clones, around 89% of them detected once, and under 8% sits in the top ten. Sequencing input: peripheral blood. The chain uses TRBV11-2 and TRBJ1-1; the D is unclear. The source is a woman in her twenties or thirties with COVID-19, enrolled during active disease. The CDR3 DNA follows: TGTGCCAGCAGCTTAGGCTCGGGAGTGAACACTGAAGCTTTCTTT. This codes for CASSLGSGVNTEAFF.